This T cell receptor (beta chain) was retrieved from a study of shared clonotypes between healthy human individuals. General study results and limits: Clonotypes not shared had lower generation probabilities than those common to all four donors.

This CDR3 comprises 14 residues. Trimming shortened V by 6 bases and J by 2 bases, and 12 bases separated the two germline ends. In germline, CDR1 is MNHEY, CDR2 SMNVEV (reference sequence). A remark on this clone: The antigen is unknown.

In the naive CD8 group, cells lacked CD45RO and were positively selected for CCR7, so terminally differentiated effector memory CD45RA+ cells were left out. Profiling relied on immunoSEQ multiplex PCR, and the TCRdb table lists in-frame clones only, not all of them. Counted here are fewer than 1 million clones, around 96% occurring once; the ten biggest clones make up under 0.3%. Sequencing was done on a sample of naive CD8+ T cells sorted from blood. The sequence was collected from a man younger than 40 in good health. V gene TRBV27 combines with J gene TRBJ2-3; D is perhaps TRBD1 or TRBD2 (5 bases each). CDR3 loop: CASRTPGTTDTQYF. In DNA, the CDR3 is TGTGCCAGCAGGACCCCGGGGACCACAGATACGCAGTATTTT.